This T cell receptor (beta chain) is drawn from a study of blood T cell repertoires in COVID-19 (dated by TCRdb to 2020 to 2021). About the study as a whole: The collaborator samples originated in the United States, Italy and Spain and spanned the acute and convalescent phases of COVID-19. HLA class I and class II types, where available, came from metadata supplied by the sample provider rather than from assay-based typing. A de-identified subject ID, COVID-19 status, age in years and sex were almost always included in the sample metadata. The material from the prospective study consisted of cDNA or gDNA derived from T cells, B-cell-depleted T cells, or PBMCs. Samples were obtained from the ongoing ImmuneRACE study (first 160 participants) and from about 1,300 subjects provided by 6 global collaborators. Subjects who had been exposed to COVID-19, were actively infected with it, or had recovered from it provided the deeply sampled blood TCRbeta repertoires that made up the dataset. The repertoires were released in a freely available public database intended as a resource for research on the immune response to SARS-CoV-2.

A remark on this clone: Its binding antigen is unknown. Within one base of it there is no much larger clone, and no base qualities were kept.

What the work shows at the level of the full study, not this receptor alone: Clinical and demographic metadata were provided uncurated, with the amount varying by source and participant.

The immunoSEQ Assay, a bias-controlled multiplex PCR, was used to amplify TCRbeta CDR3 regions from genomic DNA. The authors processed their data as follows. The number of nucleated cells in each sample was estimated from the amplification of reference gene primers within the assay. Sequence reads were collapsed and filtered to measure the absolute abundance of every unique TCRbeta CDR3 rearrangement. For each sample, productive Simpson clonality was calculated as the square root of Simpson's diversity index over productive rearrangements. Not all clones reach the TCRdb copy of this immuneACCESS table, which keeps in-frame sequences only. Checked studies attribute under half of the gap to unresolved V genes and leave the rest unexplained. The V and J calls and clone size come from that table; D and trimming were worked out from the DNA. Counted in this sample were some 100,000 clones; roughly 87% of them appeared once. Clones ranked in the top ten supply approximately 7% of the sample.

The CDR3 spans 13 residues, from the cysteine through the phenylalanine. Here the CDR3 DNA is all that survives: 39 bases in frame from base 1. Per the germline V gene, SNHLY is the CDR1 and FYNNEI is the CDR2. V and J lose 7 bases and 5 bases, and a span of 9 bases separates them. Collaborating institutions collected whole blood in K2EDTA tubes following their own protocols. For TCRbeta analysis, collaborators shipped samples in one of three forms: frozen whole blood, isolated PBMCs, or DNA extracted from either of those sample types. The V gene is TRBV2 and the J gene is TRBJ1-6; the D gene cannot be resolved reliably. Sequenced input: peripheral blood. This clonotype was sampled from a man aged 25 to 40 in a cohort sampled during active COVID-19. The bases are TGTGCCAGCACAACAGTTAATAATTCACCCCTCCACTTT. Its protein product is CASTTVNNSPLHF.